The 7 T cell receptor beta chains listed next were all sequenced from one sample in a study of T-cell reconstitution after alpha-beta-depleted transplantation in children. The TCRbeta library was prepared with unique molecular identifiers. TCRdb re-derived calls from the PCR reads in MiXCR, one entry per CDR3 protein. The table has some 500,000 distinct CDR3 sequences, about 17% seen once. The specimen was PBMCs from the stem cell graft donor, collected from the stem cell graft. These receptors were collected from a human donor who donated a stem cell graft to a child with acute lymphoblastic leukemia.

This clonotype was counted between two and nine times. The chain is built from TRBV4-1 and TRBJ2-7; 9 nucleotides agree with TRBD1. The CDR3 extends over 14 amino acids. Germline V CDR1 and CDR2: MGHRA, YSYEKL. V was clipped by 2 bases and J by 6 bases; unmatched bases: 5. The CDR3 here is CASSQSQGAAEQYF. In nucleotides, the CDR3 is TGCGCCAGCAGCCAATCACAGGGGGCGGCCGAGCAGTACTTC.

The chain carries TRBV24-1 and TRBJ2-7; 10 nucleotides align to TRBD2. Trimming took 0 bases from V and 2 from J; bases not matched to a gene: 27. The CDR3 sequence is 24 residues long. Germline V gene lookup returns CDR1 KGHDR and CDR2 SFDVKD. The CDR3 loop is CATSDLAPGHTTTSGRATPYEQYF. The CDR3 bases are TGTGCCACCAGTGATTTGGCCCCGGGACACACGACGACGAGCGGGAGGGCCACGCCCTACGAGCAGTACTTC.

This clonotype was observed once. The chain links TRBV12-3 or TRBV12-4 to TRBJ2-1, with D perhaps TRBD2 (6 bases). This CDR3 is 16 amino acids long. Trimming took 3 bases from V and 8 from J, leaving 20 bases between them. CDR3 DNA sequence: TGTGCCAGCAGTTTTGTCCCGGCGGGAACGCGCGATGAGCAGTTCTTC. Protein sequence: CASSFVPAGTRDEQFF.

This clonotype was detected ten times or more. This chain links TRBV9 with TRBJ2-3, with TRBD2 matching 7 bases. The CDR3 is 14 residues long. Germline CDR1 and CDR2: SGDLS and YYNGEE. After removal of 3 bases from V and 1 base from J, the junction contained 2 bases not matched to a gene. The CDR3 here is CASSGTSGTDTQYF. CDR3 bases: TGTGCCAGCAGCGGAACTAGCGGCACAGATACGCAGTATTTT. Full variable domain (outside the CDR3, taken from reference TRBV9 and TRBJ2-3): DSGVTQTPKHLITATGQRVTLRCSPRSGDLSVYWYQQSLDQGLQFLIQYYNGEERAKGNILERFSAQQFPDLHSELNLSSLELGDSALYFCASSGTSGTDTQYFGPGTRLTVL.

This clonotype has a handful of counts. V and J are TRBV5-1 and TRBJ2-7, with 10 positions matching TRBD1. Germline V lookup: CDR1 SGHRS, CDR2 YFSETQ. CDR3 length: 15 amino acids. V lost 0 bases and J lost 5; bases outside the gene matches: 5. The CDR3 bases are TGCGCCAGCAGCTTGGAACTCGGGACAGGGGACGAGCAGTACTTC. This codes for CASSLELGTGDEQYF.

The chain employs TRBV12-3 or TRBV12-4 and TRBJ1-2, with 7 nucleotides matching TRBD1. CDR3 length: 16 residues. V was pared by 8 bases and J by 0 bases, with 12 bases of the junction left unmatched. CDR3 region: CASDNRGPPSNYGYTF. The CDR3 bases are TGTGCCAGCGACAACAGGGGCCCTCCATCTAACTATGGCTACACCTTC.

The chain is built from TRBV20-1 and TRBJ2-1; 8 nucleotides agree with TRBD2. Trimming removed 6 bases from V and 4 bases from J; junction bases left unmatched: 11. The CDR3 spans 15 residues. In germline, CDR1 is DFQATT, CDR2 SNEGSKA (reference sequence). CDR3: CSALGRASGYNEQFF. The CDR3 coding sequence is TGCAGTGCCCTTGGGAGGGCTAGCGGGTACAATGAGCAGTTCTTC.